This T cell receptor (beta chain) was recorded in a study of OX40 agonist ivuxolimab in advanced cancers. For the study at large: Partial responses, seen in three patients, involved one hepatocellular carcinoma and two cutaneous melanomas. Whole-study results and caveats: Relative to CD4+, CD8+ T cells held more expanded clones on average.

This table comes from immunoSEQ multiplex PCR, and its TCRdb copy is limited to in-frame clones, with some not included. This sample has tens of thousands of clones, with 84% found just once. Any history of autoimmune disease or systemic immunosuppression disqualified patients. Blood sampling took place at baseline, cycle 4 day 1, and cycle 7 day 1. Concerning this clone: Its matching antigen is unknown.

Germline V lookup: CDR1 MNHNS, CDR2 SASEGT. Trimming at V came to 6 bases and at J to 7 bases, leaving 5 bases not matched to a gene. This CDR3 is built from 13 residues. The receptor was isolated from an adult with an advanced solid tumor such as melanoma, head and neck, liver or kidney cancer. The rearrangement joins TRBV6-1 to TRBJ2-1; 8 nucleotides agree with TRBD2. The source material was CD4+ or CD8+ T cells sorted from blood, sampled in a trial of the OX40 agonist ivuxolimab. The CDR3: CASSQREGNEQFF. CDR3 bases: TGTGCCAGCAGCCAACGGGAGGGGAATGAGCAGTTCTTC.